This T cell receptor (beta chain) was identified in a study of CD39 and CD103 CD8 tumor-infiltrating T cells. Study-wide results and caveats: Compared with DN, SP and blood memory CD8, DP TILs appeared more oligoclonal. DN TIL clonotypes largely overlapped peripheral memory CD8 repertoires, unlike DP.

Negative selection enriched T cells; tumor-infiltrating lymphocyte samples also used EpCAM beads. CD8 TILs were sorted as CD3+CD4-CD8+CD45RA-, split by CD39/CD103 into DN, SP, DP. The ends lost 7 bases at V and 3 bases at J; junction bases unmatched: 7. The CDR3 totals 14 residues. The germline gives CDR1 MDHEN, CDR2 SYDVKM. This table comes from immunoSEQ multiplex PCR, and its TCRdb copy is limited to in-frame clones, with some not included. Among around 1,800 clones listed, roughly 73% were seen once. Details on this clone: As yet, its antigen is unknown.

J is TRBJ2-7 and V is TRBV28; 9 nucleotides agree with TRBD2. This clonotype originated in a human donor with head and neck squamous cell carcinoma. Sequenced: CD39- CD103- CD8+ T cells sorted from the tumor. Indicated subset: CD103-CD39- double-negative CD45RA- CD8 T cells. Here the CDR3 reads CASTIAGELYEQYF. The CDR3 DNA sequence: TGTGCCAGCACTATAGCGGGGGAACTCTACGAGCAGTACTTC.